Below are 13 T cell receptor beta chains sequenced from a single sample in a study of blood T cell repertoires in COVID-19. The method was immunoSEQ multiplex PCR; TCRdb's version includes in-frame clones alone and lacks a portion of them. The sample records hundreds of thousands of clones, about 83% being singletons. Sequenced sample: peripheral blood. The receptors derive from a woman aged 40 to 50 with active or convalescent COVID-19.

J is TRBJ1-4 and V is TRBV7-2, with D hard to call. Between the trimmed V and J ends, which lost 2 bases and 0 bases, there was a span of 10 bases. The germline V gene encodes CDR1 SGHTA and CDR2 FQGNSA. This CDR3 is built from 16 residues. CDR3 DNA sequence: TGTGCCAGCAGCTTAAGCGGCGGCCCAACTAATGAAAAACTGTTTTTT. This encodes CASSLSGGPTNEKLFF.

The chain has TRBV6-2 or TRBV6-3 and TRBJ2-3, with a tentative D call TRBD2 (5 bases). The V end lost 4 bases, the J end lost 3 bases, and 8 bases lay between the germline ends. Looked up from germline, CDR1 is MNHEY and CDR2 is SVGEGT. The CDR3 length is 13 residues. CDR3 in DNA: TGTGCCAGCAGTTTACGGGAAACAGATACGCAGTATTTT. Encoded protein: CASSLRETDTQYF.

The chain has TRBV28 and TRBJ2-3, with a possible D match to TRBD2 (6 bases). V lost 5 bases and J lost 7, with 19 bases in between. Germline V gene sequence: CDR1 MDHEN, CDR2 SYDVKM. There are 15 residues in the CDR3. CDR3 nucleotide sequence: TGTGCCAGCAGTCCCCCAACGGGGGTTACCCATACGCAGTATTTT. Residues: CASSPPTGVTHTQYF.

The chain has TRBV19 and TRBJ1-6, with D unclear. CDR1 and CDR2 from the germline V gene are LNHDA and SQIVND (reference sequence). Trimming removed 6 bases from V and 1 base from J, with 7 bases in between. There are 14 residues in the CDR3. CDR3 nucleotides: TGTGCCAGTAGCTCCGGGTCCTATAATTCACCCCTCCACTTT. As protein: CASSSGSYNSPLHF.

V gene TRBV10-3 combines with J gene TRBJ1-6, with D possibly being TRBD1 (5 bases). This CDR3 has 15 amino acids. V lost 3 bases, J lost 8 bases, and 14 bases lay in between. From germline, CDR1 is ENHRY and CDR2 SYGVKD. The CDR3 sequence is CAISDGPIGDSPLHF. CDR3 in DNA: TGTGCCATCAGTGATGGCCCAATAGGGGATTCACCCCTCCACTTT.

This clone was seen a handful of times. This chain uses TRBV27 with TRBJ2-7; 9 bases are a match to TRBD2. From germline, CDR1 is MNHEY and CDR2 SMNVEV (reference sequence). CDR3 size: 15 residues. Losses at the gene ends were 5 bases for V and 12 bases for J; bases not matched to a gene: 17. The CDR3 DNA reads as TGTGCCAGCAGTCATGAGGGACTAGCAGGGAGCAAATTGTACTTC. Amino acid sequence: CASSHEGLAGSKLYF.

The CDR3 coding sequence is TGTGCCAGCAGCTTATCCGGGTTTAATTCACCCCTCCACTTT. Translation gives CASSLSGFNSPLHF. The chain employs TRBV7-3 and TRBJ1-6; the D is unclear. The CDR3 has 14 residues. In germline, CDR1 is SGHTA, CDR2 FQGTGA. The V end was cut by 2 bases, the J end by 6 bases, with 8 bases between.

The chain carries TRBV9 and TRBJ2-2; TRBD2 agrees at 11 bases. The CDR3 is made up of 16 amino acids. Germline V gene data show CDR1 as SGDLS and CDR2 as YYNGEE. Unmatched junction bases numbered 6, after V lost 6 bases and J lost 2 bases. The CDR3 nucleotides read TGTGCCAGCAAGACTAGCGGGGCCCAAAACACCGGGGAGCTGTTTTTT. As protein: CASKTSGAQNTGELFF. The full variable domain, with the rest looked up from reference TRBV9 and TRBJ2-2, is DSGVTQTPKHLITATGQRVTLRCSPRSGDLSVYWYQQSLDQGLQFLIQYYNGEERAKGNILERFSAQQFPDLHSELNLSSLELGDSALYFCASKTSGAQNTGELFFGEGSRLTVL.

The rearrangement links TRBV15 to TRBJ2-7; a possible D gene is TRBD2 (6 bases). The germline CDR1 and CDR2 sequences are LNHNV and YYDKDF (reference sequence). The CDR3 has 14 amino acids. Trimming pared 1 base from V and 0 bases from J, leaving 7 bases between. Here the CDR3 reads CATSRGGNSYEQYF. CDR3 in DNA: TGTGCCACCAGCAGAGGCGGGAACTCCTACGAGCAGTACTTC.

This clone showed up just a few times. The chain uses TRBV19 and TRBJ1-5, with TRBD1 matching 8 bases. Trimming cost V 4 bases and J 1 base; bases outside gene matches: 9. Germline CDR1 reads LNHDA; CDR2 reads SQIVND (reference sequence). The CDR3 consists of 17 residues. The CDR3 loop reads CASSTPPGQASNQPQHF. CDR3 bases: TGTGCCAGTAGTACCCCCCCGGGACAGGCAAGCAATCAGCCCCAGCATTTT. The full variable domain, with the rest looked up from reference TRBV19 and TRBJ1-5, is DGGITQSPKYLFRKEGQNVTLSCEQNLNHDAMYWYRQDPGQGLRLIYYSQIVNDFQKGDIAEGYSVSREKKESFPLTVTSAQKNPTAFYLCASSTPPGQASNQPQHFGDGTRLSIL.

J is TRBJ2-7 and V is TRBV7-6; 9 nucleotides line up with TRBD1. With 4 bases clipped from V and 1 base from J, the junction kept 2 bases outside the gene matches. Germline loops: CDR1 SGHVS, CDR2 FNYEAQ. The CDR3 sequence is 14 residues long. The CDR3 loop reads CASSSGTGSYEQYF. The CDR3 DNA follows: TGTGCCAGCAGCTCCGGGACAGGGTCCTACGAGCAGTACTTC.

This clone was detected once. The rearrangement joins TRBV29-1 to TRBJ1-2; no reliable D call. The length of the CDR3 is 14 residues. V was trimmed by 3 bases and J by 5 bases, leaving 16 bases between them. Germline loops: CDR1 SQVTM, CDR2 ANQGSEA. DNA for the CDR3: TGCAGCGTTGATGAAGATAGAAGCGGTTATGGCTACACCTTC. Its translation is CSVDEDRSGYGYTF.

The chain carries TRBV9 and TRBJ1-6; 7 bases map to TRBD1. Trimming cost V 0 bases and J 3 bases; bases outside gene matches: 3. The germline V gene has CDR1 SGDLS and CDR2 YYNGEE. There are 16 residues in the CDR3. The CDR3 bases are TGTGCCAGCAGCGTAGGGGCAGGGGGCTATAATTCACCCCTCCACTTT. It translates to CASSVGAGGYNSPLHF.